The 13 T cell receptor beta chains reported below all come from one sample, sequenced in a study of T cells in Graves' hyperthyroidism and ophthalmopathy. What was amplified from RNA transcripts were TCR beta CDR3 regions. A set of HTBI primers served as the primers for a first-round RT-PCR of the TCR CDR3. TCRdb re-called the multiplex PCR reads through MiXCR, storing one row per CDR3 protein. The profile shows hundreds of thousands of distinct CDR3 sequences, roughly a sixth of them singletons. The sequenced material came from blood. The receptors were sampled from a woman aged 45-59 years with Graves' hyperthyroidism that later progressed to Graves' ophthalmopathy.

This clonotype was observed many times. The chain is built from TRBV2 and TRBJ1-1, with a weak D call TRBD1 (5 bases). The CDR3 is 15 amino acids. The V gene lost 6 bases and the J gene lost 1 base, with 15 bases spanning the gap. CDR1 SNHLY and CDR2 FYNNEI come from the germline V gene. The CDR3 here is CASRKMMTANTEAFF. The CDR3 DNA sequence: TGTGCCAGCAGAAAGATGATGACAGCGAACACTGAAGCTTTCTTT.

In this sample, this clonotype turned up a few times. The V gene is TRBV5-1, the J gene TRBJ1-1, with a tentative D call TRBD1 (6 bases). Germline CDR1 SGHRS, CDR2 YFSETQ. The CDR3 has 14 residues. Trimming cost V 4 bases and J 3 bases, with 13 bases left between them. CDR3: CASSATGTDTEAFF. The CDR3 nucleotides are TGCGCCAGCAGCGCGACAGGAACTGACACTGAAGCTTTCTTT.

This clonotype was counted ten times or more. CDR3 DNA sequence: TGTGCCAGCAGCAATGCTGCCAGACAGGGCCTCTCCTACGAGCAGTACTTC. It specifies CASSNAARQGLSYEQYF. The rearrangement uses TRBV7-2 and TRBJ2-7; TRBD1 matches at 7 bases. V shed 5 bases, J shed 0 bases, and the junction held 13 bases outside the gene matches. Germline values: CDR1 SGHTA, CDR2 FQGNSA. There are 17 residues in the CDR3.

This clonotype was counted between two and nine times. This rearrangement joins TRBV6-6 to TRBJ2-5; 9 nucleotides line up with TRBD1. Trimming cost V 0 bases and J 6 bases; bases outside gene matches: 5. This CDR3 spans 15 amino acids. Germline values: CDR1 MNHNY, CDR2 SVGAGI (reference sequence). The CDR3 loop reads CASSYSRGQGQTQYF. The CDR3 region has the DNA TGTGCCAGCAGTTACTCTAGGGGACAGGGCCAGACCCAGTACTTC.

This clonotype was detected many times. This chain uses TRBV3-1 with TRBJ1-1, with unresolved D. Trimming removed 3 bases at V and 5 bases at J, with 10 bases between. CDR1 and CDR2 (germline): LGHDT, YNNKEL (reference sequence). The CDR3 sequence is 13 residues long. CDR3 nucleotides: TGTGCCAGCAGCCACGGAGGGCAAACTGAAGCTTTCTTT. This sequence encodes CASSHGGQTEAFF. The variable domain in full, completed from reference TRBV3-1 and TRBJ1-1, reads DTAVSQTPKYLVTQMGNDKSIKCEQNLGHDTMYWYKQDSKKFLKIMFSYNNKELIINETVPNRFSPKSPDKAHLNLHINSLELGDSAVYFCASSHGGQTEAFFGQGTRLTVV.

This clonotype has a single count. The chain uses TRBV6-2 or TRBV6-3 and TRBJ1-2; unclear D gene. V was shortened by 2 bases and J by 4 bases, with 14 bases between the two germline ends. The CDR3 has 15 residues. CDR1 and CDR2 from the germline V gene are MNHEY and SVGEGT. Here the CDR3 reads CASSYLRTPGYGYTF. The DNA for the CDR3 is TGTGCCAGCAGTTACCTCCGGACCCCGGGCTATGGCTACACCTTC.

A few counts support this clonotype. V is TRBV24-1 and J is TRBJ2-7; possible D gene TRBD2, 5 bases. The CDR3 has 12 residues. Germline V gives CDR1 KGHDR, CDR2 SFDVKD. V lost 9 bases and J lost 3, with 11 bases in between. DNA for the CDR3: TGTGCCACCCTGGCCGGGGACTACGAGCAGTACTTC. Protein product: CATLAGDYEQYF.

The rearrangement uses TRBV9 and TRBJ2-4, with D perhaps matching TRBD1 (5 bases). V lost 3 bases and J lost 0, with 13 bases in between. This CDR3 contains 16 residues. Germline values: CDR1 SGDLS, CDR2 YYNGEE. The CDR3 sequence: CASSAEGVLAKNIQYF. In DNA, the CDR3 is TGTGCCAGCAGCGCTGAAGGGGTCTTAGCCAAAAACATTCAGTACTTC.

J is TRBJ1-4 and V is TRBV27; D remains unclear. This CDR3 region has 15 residues. V lost 3 bases to trimming and J lost 0 bases, with 8 bases between them. Per germline, CDR1 MNHEY and CDR2 SMNVEV (reference sequence). CDR3 nucleotide sequence: TGTGCCAGCAGTTTCGACGCTGCAACTAATGAAAAACTGTTTTTT. Its protein is CASSFDAATNEKLFF.

This clonotype was recorded many times. The chain links TRBV30 to TRBJ2-7, with D perhaps matching TRBD1 (7 bases). Germline CDR1 GTSNPN, CDR2 SVGIG (reference sequence). The CDR3 consists of 13 residues. V was shortened by 0 bases and J by 6 bases, with 12 bases between the two germline ends. The CDR3 bases are TGTGCCTGGAGTGTCCGACAGGGAGGCGAGCAGTACTTC. Translated, it gives CAWSVRQGGEQYF.

This clonotype was picked up many times. The chain recombines TRBV20-1 with TRBJ2-3; 9 bases are a match to TRBD1. Germline lookup yields CDR1 DFQATT and CDR2 SNEGSKA (reference sequence). This CDR3 contains 15 residues. V lost 0 bases, J lost 2 bases, and 3 bases stayed unmatched. The CDR3 loop reads CSARERDRDTDTQYF. CDR3 in DNA: TGCAGTGCTAGAGAGCGGGACAGGGACACAGATACGCAGTATTTT.

To note about this clonotype: One end of the junction is discordant with germline, which a read error may explain. The rearrangement joins TRBV10-3 to TRBJ1-1, with D maybe TRBD1 (5 bases). Germline V gene data show CDR1 as ENHRY and CDR2 as SYGVKD. The CDR3 sequence is 13 residues long. The CDR3 here is CATLQAMNTEALF. Here the CDR3 DNA reads TGTGCCACCTTACAGGCGATGAACACTGAAGCTCTCTTT.

The chain has TRBV3-1 and TRBJ1-2; possibly TRBD1 for D (6 bases). The V end was cut by 2 bases, the J end by 2 bases, with 12 bases between. The CDR3 runs 15 residues. Germline V gives CDR1 LGHDT, CDR2 YNNKEL (reference sequence). The CDR3 DNA reads as TGTGCCAGCAGCCAAACCGGGACAAGGAACTATGGCTACACCTTC. Amino acids: CASSQTGTRNYGYTF.